This paragraph covers one T cell receptor beta chain sequence. Measured with immunoSEQ multiplex PCR; TCRdb has only the in-frame clones, and not every one. This sample carries hundreds of thousands of clones, 85% to 95% of them seen once, and the ten largest clones take less than 25%. Germline V CDR1 and CDR2: SGHRS, YFSETQ. V was cut by 8 bases and J by 7 bases, with 16 bases left in between. The CDR3 consists of 12 residues. Cells designated naive CD8 were CD45RO-negative and were positively selected for CCR7, with terminally differentiated effector memory CD45RA+ cells excluded. These data are taken from a study of shared clonotypes between healthy human individuals.

The source material was naive CD8+ T cells sorted from blood. The sequence was obtained from a man in his thirties or forties in good health. V usage is TRBV5-1 and J usage is TRBJ2-7; TRBD1 is a possible D gene (6 bases). This CDR3 is CASKAGVDEQYF. DNA for the CDR3: TGCGCCAGTAAAGCAGGGGTGGATGAGCAGTACTTC.